This paragraph covers one T cell receptor beta chain sequence. The sample is drawn from a study of blood T cell repertoires in COVID-19. Overall study: Sites in the United States, Italy and Spain provided acute and convalescent COVID-19 samples. PBMCs, B-cell-depleted T cells, or T cells were the source of the cDNA or gDNA that made up the material.

Original processing notes: Researchers report that nucleated cell counts were estimated from reference gene primer amplification. Sequencing was performed with immunoSEQ multiplex PCR; in TCRdb, only in-frame clones are kept and a portion is missing. From that table come the V and J calls and clone size; the DNA was used to work out D and trimming. This table holds 270,000 or so clones, 89% found once. After removal of 8 bases from V and 1 base from J, the junction contained 6 bases not matched to a gene. Germline lookup yields CDR1 MDHEN and CDR2 SYDVKM. The CDR3 spans 14 residues. This sequence originates from a woman aged 40 to 50 who had recovered from COVID-19. Material: peripheral blood. V and J are TRBV28 and TRBJ2-7, with 9 positions matching TRBD1. CDR3 in DNA: TGTGCCAGCCACCCCGGGACAGGGTCCTACGAGCAGTACTTC. It translates to CASHPGTGSYEQYF.